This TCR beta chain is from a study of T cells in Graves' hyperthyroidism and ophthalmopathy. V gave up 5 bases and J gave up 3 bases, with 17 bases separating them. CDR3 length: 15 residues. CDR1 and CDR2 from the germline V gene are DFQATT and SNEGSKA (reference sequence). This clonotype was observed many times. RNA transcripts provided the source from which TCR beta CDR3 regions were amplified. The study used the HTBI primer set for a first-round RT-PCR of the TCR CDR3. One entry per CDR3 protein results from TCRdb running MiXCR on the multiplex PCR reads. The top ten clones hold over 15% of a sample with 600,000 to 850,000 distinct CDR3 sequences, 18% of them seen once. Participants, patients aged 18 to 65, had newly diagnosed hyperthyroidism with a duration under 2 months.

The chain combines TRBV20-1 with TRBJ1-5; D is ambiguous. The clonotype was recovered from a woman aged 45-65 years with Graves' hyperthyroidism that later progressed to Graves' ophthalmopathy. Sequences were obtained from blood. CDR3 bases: TGCAGTGCTGAGGCGGGAGCCCGTTCCAATCAGCCCCAGCATTTT. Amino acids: CSAEAGARSNQPQHF.